The 5 T cell receptor beta chains below were found in one sample sequenced in a study of CD8+ T cells in alopecia areata. It was cDNA, reverse transcribed from extracted RNA, that served as the sequencing template. Clones were sequenced by immunoSEQ multiplex PCR, and TCRdb holds only the in-frame ones, with some missing. The repertoire holds 130,000 or so clones, with about 50% as singletons. The sequenced sample was CD8+ T cells sorted from blood, obtained at week 0. The origin of the receptors is a human donor with alopecia areata.

The chain uses TRBV30 and TRBJ2-7; 7 nucleotides match TRBD2. V was pared by 4 bases and J by 0 bases, with 6 bases of the junction left unmatched. Germline V gene data show CDR1 as GTSNPN and CDR2 as SVGIG (reference sequence). The CDR3 spans 14 residues. CDR3 sequence reads: CAWTWGGSSYEQYF. The CDR3 DNA sequence: TGTGCCTGGACTTGGGGGGGGAGCTCCTACGAGCAGTACTTC.

This clone was seen a handful of times. The gene calls are TRBV2 and TRBJ2-3; 7 nucleotides line up with TRBD1. Trimming at V came to 6 bases and at J to 5 bases, leaving 2 bases not matched to a gene. CDR1 is SNHLY, CDR2 FYNNEI, per germline. The CDR3 runs to 12 residues. CDR3 bases: TGTGCCAGCAGGGGACAGAAAGATACGCAGTATTTT. It is translated as CASRGQKDTQYF.

The chain joins TRBV6-1 to TRBJ2-5; D is undetermined. V dropped 2 bases and J dropped 3 bases, with 10 bases sitting between them. This CDR3 comprises 14 residues. Germline V CDR1 and CDR2: MNHNS, SASEGT. The CDR3 sequence is CASSEPAPEETQYF. CDR3 DNA: TGTGCCAGCAGTGAACCGGCACCTGAAGAGACCCAGTACTTC.

A few counts support this clone. The chain recombines TRBV5-4 with TRBJ1-1; TRBD1 might be the D (6 bases). Germline CDR1 reads SGHNT; CDR2 reads YYREEE (reference sequence). CDR3 length equals 13 residues. The V end was cut by 2 bases, the J end by 8 bases, with 13 bases between. The CDR3 loop is CASSFVAGQEAFF. CDR3 nucleotides: TGTGCCAGCAGCTTTGTCGCCGGACAGGAAGCTTTCTTT.

Only a few counts were recorded for this clone. The chain carries TRBV4-1 and TRBJ2-1; TRBD2 matches 10 bases. The CDR3 is made up of 15 amino acids. V gave up 1 base and J gave up 7 bases; unmatched junction bases: 4. Germline V gene data show CDR1 as MGHRA and CDR2 as YSYEKL. The CDR3 loop reads CASSQGAGGMNEQFF. The CDR3 DNA reads as TGCGCCAGCAGCCAAGGAGCGGGGGGGATGAATGAGCAGTTCTTC.